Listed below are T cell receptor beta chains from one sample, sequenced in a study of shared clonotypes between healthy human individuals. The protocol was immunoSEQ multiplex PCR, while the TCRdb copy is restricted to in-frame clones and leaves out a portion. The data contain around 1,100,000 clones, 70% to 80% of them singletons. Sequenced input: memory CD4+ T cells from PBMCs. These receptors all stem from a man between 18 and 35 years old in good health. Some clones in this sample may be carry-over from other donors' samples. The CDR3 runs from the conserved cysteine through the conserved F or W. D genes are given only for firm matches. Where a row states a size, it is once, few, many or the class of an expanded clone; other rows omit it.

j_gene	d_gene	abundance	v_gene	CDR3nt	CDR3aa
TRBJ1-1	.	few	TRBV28	TGTGCCAGCAGTCCCCCCCATGGAGGGTCCACTGAAGCTTTCTTT	CASSPPHGGSTEAFF
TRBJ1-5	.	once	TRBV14	TGTGCCAGCAGCCAAAACCAGGGACAGCCCCAGCATTTT	CASSQNQGQPQHF
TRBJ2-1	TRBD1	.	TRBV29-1	TGCAGCGTTGGCCAGGGGGCTAAGGAGCAGTTCTTC	CSVGQGAKEQFF
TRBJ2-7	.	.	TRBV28	TGTGCCAGCAGTTCCCCCCCCGAGTACTACGAGCAGTACTTC	CASSSPPEYYEQYF
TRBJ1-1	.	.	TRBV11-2	TGTGCCAGCAGCTTAGATCGGGGCACTGAAGCTTTCTTT	CASSLDRGTEAFF
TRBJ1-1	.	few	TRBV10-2	TGCGCCAGCACCGGGGGCGGAGCAGGAGCTTTCTTT	CASTGGGAGAFF
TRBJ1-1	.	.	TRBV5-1	TGTGCCAGCAGCCCTCGAGGGGCTTGGACTGAAGCTTTCTTT	CASSPRGAWTEAFF
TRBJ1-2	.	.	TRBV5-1	TGCGCCAGCAGCTTGCGGGACACTCAATATGGCTACACCTTC	CASSLRDTQYGYTF
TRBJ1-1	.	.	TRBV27	TGTGCCAGCACCCGTATGGGTAGGGCGCTGGGGACTGAAGCTTTCTTT	CASTRMGRALGTEAFF
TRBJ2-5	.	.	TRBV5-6	TGTGCCAGCAGCTTGGGGGGGCAGGGGCCCAACTTC	CASSLGGQGPNF
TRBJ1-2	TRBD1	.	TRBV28	TGTGCCAGCAGTTGGGGGGGAGGGACAGTCTATGGCTACACCTTC	CASSWGGGTVYGYTF
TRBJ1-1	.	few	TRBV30	TGTGCCGGGGCCCGATGGGGTAACACTGAAGCTTTCTTT	CAGARWGNTEAFF
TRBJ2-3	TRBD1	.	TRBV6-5	TGTGCCAGCAGACCCCAGGGGGCACGCACAGATACGCAGTATTTT	CASRPQGARTDTQYF
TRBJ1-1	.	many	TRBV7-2	TGTGCCAGCAGCCCAGGGACCCCCACTGAAGCTTTCTTT	CASSPGTPTEAFF
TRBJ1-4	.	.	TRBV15	TGTGCCACCAGCAGGCCCGAGGCAGGGGCGAGAGAAAAACTGTTTTTT	CATSRPEAGAREKLFF
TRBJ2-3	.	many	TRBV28	TGTGCCAGCAGAAAACAGGGTCCCCTCACAGATACGCAGTATTTT	CASRKQGPLTDTQYF
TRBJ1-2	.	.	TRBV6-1	TGTGCCAGCAGTGAAATAGCTTCGGAACTAGGCTACACCTTC	CASSEIASELGYTF
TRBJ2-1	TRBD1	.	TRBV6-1	TGTGCCAGCAGTGAATGGGGGACAGGCTACTACAATGAGCAGTTCTTC	CASSEWGTGYYNEQFF
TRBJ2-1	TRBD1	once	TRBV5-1	TGCGCCAGCAGCTTGCCGACAGGGGGCTCCTACAATGAGCAGTTCTTC	CASSLPTGGSYNEQFF
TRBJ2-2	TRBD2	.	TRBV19	TGTGCCAGTAGTTTTAGCGGGATAGCGGTCGGGGAGCTGTTTTTT	CASSFSGIAVGELFF
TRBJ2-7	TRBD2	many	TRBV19	TGTGCCAGTAGTATGAGGGGACTAGCGGGAGTGGGCCCATACGAGCAGTACTTC	CASSMRGLAGVGPYEQYF
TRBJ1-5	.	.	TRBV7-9	TGTGCCAGCAGCTCTCACGAGGGTCTCCACAATCAGCCCCAGCATTTT	CASSSHEGLHNQPQHF
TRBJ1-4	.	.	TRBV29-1	TGCAGCGCCGCGCAGACACGGGGCGAAAAACTGTTTTTT	CSAAQTRGEKLFF
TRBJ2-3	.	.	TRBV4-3	TGCGCCAGCAGCCAAGAGGTCATGGTTGATACGCAGTATTTT	CASSQEVMVDTQYF
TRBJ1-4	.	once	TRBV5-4	TGTGCCAGCAGCTTGTTTCTCAGGGACGAAAAACTGTTTTTT	CASSLFLRDEKLFF
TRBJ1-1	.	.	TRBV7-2	TGTGCCAGCAGCTGGATCATGGGGGGTGGAGCCACTGAAGCTTTCTTT	CASSWIMGGGATEAFF
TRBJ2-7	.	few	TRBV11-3	TGTGCCAGCCTCTTGAGAAGGACCTACGAGCAGTACTTC	CASLLRRTYEQYF
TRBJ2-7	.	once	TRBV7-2	TGTGCCACCTCCCTGGGCTGGGAAACCTACGAGCAGTACTTC	CATSLGWETYEQYF
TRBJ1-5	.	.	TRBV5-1	TGCGCCAGCAGCTTGGCGGGGCGACATAGCAATCAGCCCCAGCATTTT	CASSLAGRHSNQPQHF
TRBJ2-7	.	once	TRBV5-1	TGCGCCAGCAGCATAGGGTCCTACGAGCAGTACTTC	CASSIGSYEQYF
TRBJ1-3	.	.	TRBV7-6	TGTGCCAGCAGCGAAGGGCGCAGGGGCACTGGAAACACCATATATTTT	CASSEGRRGTGNTIYF
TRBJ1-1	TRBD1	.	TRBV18	TGTGCCAGCTCACCACCGGAAGGGACAGCGAACACTGAAGCTTTCTTT	CASSPPEGTANTEAFF
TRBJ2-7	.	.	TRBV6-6	TGTGCCAGCAGTTACTCGTCAGGCCAGGGATACGAGCAGTACTTC	CASSYSSGQGYEQYF
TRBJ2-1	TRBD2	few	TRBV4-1	TGCGCCAGCACCCGGACTAGCGGGAGGGCCAAGGTTGGGGAGCAGTTCTTC	CASTRTSGRAKVGEQFF
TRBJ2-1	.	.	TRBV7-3	TGTGCCAGCAGCTTAAATGCCGCGGCCACTTACAATGAGCAGTTCTTC	CASSLNAAATYNEQFF
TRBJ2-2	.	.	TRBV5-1	TGCGCCAGCAGCATTCAAGGGTGGAACACCGGGGAGCTGTTTTTT	CASSIQGWNTGELFF
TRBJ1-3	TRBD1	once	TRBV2	TGTGCCAGCAGTGATGAGGGCAGGGGGCAAAGAAACACCATATATTTT	CASSDEGRGQRNTIYF
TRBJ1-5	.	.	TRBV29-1	TGCAGCGTCGGGGAGACAGGTCCTAATCAGCCCCAGCATTTT	CSVGETGPNQPQHF
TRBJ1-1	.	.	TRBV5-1	TGCGCCAGCAGCCTCCGGACAGACGTGGGCACTGAAGCTTTCTTT	CASSLRTDVGTEAFF
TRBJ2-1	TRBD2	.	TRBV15	TGTGCCACCAGCAGAGATATGCGGGAGGGCCGGGTCTATGAGCAGTTCTTC	CATSRDMREGRVYEQFF
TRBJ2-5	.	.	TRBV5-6	TGTGCCAGCAGCTTGGTCGGAGCGGCGGAGACCCAGTACTTC	CASSLVGAAETQYF
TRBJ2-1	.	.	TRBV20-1	TGCAGTGCTCCCAGGTTAAATGAGCAGTTCTTC	CSAPRLNEQFF
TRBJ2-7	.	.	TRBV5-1	TGCGCCAGCAGCTTCGGAATGTCTAACAAAGCCTACGAGCAGTACTTC	CASSFGMSNKAYEQYF
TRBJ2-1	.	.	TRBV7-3	TGTGCCAGCAGCCCACCCGGGACACCCTACAATGAGCAGTTCTTC	CASSPPGTPYNEQFF
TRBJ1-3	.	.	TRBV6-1	TGTGCCAGCAGCGCCATCCAAACAGGGGGAAACACCATATATTTT	CASSAIQTGGNTIYF
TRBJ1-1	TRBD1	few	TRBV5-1	TGCGCCAGCGCGACCGGGACCTCATCAGGGGGCACTGAAGCTTTCTTT	CASATGTSSGGTEAFF
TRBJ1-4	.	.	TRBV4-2	TGTGCCAGCAGCCTCGCAGGGTCTAGTGAAAAACTGTTTTTT	CASSLAGSSEKLFF
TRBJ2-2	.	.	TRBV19	TGTGCCAGTAGTATAGCGGACACCTTCACCGGGGAGCTGTTTTTT	CASSIADTFTGELFF
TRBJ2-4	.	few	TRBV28	TGTGCCAGCAGTTTGGGGAGACGGGGGAACATTCAGTACTTC	CASSLGRRGNIQYF
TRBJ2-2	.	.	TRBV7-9	TGTGCCAGCTCGAATCAGGGGGGCACCGGGGAGCTGTTTTTT	CASSNQGGTGELFF
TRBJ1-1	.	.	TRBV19	TGTGCCAGTAGTATAGGGGCCGGCACTGAAGCTTTCTTT	CASSIGAGTEAFF
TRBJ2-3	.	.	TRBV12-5	TGTGCTAGTGCCCGCACAGATACGCAGTATTTT	CASARTDTQYF
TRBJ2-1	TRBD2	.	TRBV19	TGTGCCAGTAGAGAACTAGCGGGAGGATTCTACAATGAGCAGTTCTTC	CASRELAGGFYNEQFF
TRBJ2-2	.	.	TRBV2	TGTGCCAGCAGGCTAACAGGGACCGGGGAGCTGTTTTTT	CASRLTGTGELFF
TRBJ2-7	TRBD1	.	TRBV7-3	TGTGCCAGCAGCCCAAGGACAGGGACGGACGAGCAGTACTTC	CASSPRTGTDEQYF